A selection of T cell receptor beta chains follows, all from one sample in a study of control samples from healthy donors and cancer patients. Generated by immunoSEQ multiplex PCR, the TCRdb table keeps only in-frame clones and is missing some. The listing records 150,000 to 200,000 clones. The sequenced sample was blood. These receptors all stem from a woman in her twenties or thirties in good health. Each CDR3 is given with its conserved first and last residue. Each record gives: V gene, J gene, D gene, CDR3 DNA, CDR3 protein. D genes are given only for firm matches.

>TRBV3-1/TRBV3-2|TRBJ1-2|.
TGTGCCAGCAGCCATAGATCCGCAGAGAGTTCTAACTATGGCTACACCTTC
CASSHRSAESSNYGYTF
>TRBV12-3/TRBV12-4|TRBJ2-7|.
TGTGCCAGCAGGTCGAACAGCTACGAGCAGTACTTC
CASRSNSYEQYF
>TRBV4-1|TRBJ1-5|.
TGCGCCAGCAGCCATCAGGTTCTGCAGGGTCAGCCCCAGCATTTT
CASSHQVLQGQPQHF
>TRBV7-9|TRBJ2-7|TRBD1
TGTGCCAGCAGTTGGGGACAGGGGGACGAGCAGTACTTC
CASSWGQGDEQYF
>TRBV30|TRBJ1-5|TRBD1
TGTACCTGGGAGACAGGGTCCCGTCAGCCCCAGCATTTT
CTWETGSRQPQHF
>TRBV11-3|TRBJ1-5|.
TGTGCCAGCAGCTTAGAGGGGTGCCACCCCAATCAGCCCCAGCATTTT
CASSLEGCHPNQPQHF
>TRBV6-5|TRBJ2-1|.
TGTGCCAGCAGTACCCGACAGTACAATGAGCAGTTCTTC
CASSTRQYNEQFF
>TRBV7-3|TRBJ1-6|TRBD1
TGTGCCAGCAGCTTGCGTATAGGGACAGGAACTTCACCCCTCCACTTT
CASSLRIGTGTSPLHF
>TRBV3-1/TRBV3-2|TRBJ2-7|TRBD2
TGTGCCAGCAGCCTCCTATCGAGCGTTCTAGCGGGGGCTCCAAGAGACTACTACGAGCAGTACTTC
CASSLLSSVLAGAPRDYYEQYF
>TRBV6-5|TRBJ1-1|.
TGTGCCAGTGGAACCTCCCTAGGGAACACTGAAGCTTTCTTT
CASGTSLGNTEAFF
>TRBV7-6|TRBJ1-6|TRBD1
TGTGCCAGCAGCTTAGACAGGGGCTATAATTCACCCCTCCACTTT
CASSLDRGYNSPLHF
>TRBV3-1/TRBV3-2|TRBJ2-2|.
TGTGCCAGCAGCCAAGAAGGTGGGGAGCTGTTTTTT
CASSQEGGELFF
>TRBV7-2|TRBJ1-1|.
TGTGCCAGCACCCCGAACACTGAAGCTTTCTTT
CASTPNTEAFF
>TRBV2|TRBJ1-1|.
TGTGCCAGCAGCCCTTGGGGGGCTGAAGCTTTCTTT
CASSPWGAEAFF
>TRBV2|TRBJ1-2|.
TGTGCCAGCGACAGCCGCGAGCCTAACTATGGCTACACCTTC
CASDSREPNYGYTF
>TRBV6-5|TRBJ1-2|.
TGTGCCAGCAGTATACGACAGGCCTTCCCCTATGGCTACACCTTC
CASSIRQAFPYGYTF
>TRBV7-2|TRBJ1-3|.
TGTGCCAGCAGCTTTCAGGGCGGCGGAAACACCATATATTTT
CASSFQGGGNTIYF
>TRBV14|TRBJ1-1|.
TGTGCCAGCAGCCAAGCTAGGGCGACTGAAGCTTTCTTT
CASSQARATEAFF
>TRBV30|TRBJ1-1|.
TGTGCCTGGAGTCTAGTCAACACTGAAGCTTTCTTT
CAWSLVNTEAFF
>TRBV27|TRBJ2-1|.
TGTGCCAGCAGTAAGTTAAGCCAAAGGAACAATGAGCAGTTCTTC
CASSKLSQRNNEQFF
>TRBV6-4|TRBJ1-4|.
TGTGCCAGCAGTGAAGGTGAAAAACTGTTTTTT
CASSEGEKLFF
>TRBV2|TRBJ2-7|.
TGTGCCAGCAGTGGAGCAGGGGACGAGCAGTACTTC
CASSGAGDEQYF
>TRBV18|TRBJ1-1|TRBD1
TGTGCCAGCTCACCCCGCAGGGGGCCTGAAGCTTTCTTT
CASSPRRGPEAFF
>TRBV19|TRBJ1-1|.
TGTGCCAGTAGCCAGAGGGATGAAGCTTTCTTT
CASSQRDEAFF
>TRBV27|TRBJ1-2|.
TGTGCCAGCAGTCCATATACAGGAGGGGGCTACACCTTC
CASSPYTGGGYTF
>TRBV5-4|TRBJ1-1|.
TGTGCCAGCAGCCGCGAGTGGGGCACTGAAGCTTTCTTT
CASSREWGTEAFF
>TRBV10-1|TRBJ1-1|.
TGCGCCAGCAGGGGGGACACTGAAGCTTTCTTT
CASRGDTEAFF
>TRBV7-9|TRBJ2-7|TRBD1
TGTGCCAGCAGCTTACAGGGGGCCTACGAGCAGTACTTC
CASSLQGAYEQYF
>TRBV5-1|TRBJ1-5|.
TGCGCCAGCAGCTTGGCCGGGACTGATCAGCCCCAGCATTTT
CASSLAGTDQPQHF
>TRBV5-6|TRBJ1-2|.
TGTGCCAGCAGCTTACCCCCAGGAACCATAAACTATGGCTACACCTTC
CASSLPPGTINYGYTF
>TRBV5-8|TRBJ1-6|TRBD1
TGTGCCAGCAGCCGGGACAGGGGTAATTCACCCCTCCACTTT
CASSRDRGNSPLHF
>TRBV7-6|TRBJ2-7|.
TGTGCCAGCAGCTTAGTGGCAGGGAGCATTACCCACGAGCAGTACTTC
CASSLVAGSITHEQYF
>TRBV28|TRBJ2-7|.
TGTGCCAGCAGTTTGCCCGGGGCCAGCTCCTACGAGCAGTACTTC
CASSLPGASSYEQYF
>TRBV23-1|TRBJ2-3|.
TGCGCCAGCAGTCAATCTAGGAGGTTGGATACGCAGTATTTT
CASSQSRRLDTQYF
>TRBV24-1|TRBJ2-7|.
TGTGCCACCAGTGATTTGAGGGAAACAGGGAATGGCGAGCAGTACTTC
CATSDLRETGNGEQYF
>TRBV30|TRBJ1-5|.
TGTGCCTGGTCCAACAGGGGCAATCAGCCCCAGCATTTT
CAWSNRGNQPQHF
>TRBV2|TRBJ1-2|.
TGTGCCAGCAGTGAATATACGGGTGACGGCTACACCTTC
CASSEYTGDGYTF
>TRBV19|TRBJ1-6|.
TGTGCCAGTACGCGCGCAGGGGCAAGTAGTTCACCCCTCCACTTT
CASTRAGASSSPLHF
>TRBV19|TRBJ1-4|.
TGTGCCAGTAGTATCAGGGAACAAGAAAAACTGTTTTTT
CASSIREQEKLFF
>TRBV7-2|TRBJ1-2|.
TGTGCCAGCAGCTTTTCGGTGCGGAGCTATGGCTACACCTTC
CASSFSVRSYGYTF